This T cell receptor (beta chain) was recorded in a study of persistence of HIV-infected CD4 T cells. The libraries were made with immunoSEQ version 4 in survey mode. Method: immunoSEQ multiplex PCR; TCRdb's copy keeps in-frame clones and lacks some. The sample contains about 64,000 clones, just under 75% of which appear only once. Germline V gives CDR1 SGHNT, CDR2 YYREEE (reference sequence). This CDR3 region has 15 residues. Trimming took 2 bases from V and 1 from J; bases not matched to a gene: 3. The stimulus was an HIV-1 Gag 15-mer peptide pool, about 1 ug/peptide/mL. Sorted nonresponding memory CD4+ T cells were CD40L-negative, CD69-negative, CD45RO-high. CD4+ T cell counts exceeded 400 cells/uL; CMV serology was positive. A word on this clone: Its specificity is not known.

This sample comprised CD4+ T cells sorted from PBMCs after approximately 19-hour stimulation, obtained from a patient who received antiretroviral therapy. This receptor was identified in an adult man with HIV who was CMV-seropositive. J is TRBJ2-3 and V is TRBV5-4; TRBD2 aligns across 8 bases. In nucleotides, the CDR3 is TGTGCCAGCAGCTTACGAGCGGGGGGCACAGATACGCAGTATTTT. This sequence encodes CASSLRAGGTDTQYF.